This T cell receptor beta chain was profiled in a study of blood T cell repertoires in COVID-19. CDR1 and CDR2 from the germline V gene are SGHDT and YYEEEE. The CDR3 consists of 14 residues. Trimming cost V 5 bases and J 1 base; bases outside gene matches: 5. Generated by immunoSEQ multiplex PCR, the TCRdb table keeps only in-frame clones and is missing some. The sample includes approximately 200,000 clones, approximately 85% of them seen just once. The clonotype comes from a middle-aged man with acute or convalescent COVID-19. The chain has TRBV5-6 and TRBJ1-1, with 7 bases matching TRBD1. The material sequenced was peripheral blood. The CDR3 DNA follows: TGTGCCAGCAGACGACAGGGATGGAACACTGAAGCTTTCTTT. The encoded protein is CASRRQGWNTEAFF.